This TCR beta chain was sequenced during a study of early T cells in non-severe SARS-CoV-2 infection. V was shortened by 4 bases and J by 0 bases, with 15 bases between the two germline ends. CDR1 is LGHNA and CDR2 is YSLEER in the germline V gene. The CDR3 is made up of 16 amino acids. Each CDR3 protein gets one entry after TCRdb re-called the 5' RACE reads with MiXCR. This table holds tens of thousands of distinct CDR3 sequences, 5.5% to 8% found once. This clonotype was detected many times. The input for sequencing was whole blood, taken at baseline. The rearrangement joins TRBV4-3 to TRBJ1-1; D gene uncertain. The source of this sequence is an adult who was a healthcare worker with PCR-confirmed SARS-CoV-2 infection or an uninfected control (not recorded which). CDR3 DNA: TGCGCCAGCAGCCCTACTTCGAGGGAAATGAACACTGAAGCTTTCTTT. Translated, it gives CASSPTSREMNTEAFF.